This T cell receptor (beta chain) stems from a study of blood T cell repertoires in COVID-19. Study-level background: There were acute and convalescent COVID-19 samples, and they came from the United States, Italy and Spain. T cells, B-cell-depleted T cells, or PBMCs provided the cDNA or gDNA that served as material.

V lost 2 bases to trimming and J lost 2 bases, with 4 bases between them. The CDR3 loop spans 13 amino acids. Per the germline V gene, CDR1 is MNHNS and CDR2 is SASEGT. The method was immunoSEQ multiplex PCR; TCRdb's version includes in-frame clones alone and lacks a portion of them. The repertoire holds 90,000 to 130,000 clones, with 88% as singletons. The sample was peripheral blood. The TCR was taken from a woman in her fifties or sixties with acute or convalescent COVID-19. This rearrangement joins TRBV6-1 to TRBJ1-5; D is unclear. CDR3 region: CASSETGNQPQHF. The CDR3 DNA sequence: TGTGCCAGCAGTGAAACAGGCAATCAGCCCCAGCATTTT.